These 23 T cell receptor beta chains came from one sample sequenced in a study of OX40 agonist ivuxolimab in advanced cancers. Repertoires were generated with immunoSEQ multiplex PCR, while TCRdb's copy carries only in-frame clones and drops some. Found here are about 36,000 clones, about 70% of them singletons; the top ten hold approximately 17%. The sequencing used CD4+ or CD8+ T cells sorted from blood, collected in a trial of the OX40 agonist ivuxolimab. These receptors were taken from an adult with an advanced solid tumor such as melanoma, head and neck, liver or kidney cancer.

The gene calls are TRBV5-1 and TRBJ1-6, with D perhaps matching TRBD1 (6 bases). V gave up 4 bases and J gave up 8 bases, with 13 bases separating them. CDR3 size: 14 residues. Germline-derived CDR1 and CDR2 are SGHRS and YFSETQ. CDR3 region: CASSLGDTDSPLHF. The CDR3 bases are TGCGCCAGCAGCCTCGGGGACACGGATTCACCCCTCCACTTT.

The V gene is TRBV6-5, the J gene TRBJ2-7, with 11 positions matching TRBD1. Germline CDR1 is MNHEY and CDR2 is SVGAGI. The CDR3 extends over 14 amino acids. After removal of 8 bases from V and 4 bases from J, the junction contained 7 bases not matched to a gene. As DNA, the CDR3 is TGTGCCAGCCGGGCGGGGACAGGGGGATACGAGCAGTACTTC. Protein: CASRAGTGGYEQYF.

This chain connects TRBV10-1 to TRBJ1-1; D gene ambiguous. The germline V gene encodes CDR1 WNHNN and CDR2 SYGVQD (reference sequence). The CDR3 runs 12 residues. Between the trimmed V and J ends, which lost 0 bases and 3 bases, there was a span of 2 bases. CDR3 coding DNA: TGCGCCAGCAGTGAGTCGCACACTGAAGCTTTCTTT. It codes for CASSESHTEAFF.

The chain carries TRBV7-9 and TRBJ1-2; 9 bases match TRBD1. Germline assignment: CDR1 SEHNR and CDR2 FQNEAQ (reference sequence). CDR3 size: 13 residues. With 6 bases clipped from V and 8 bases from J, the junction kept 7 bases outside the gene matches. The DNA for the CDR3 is TGTGCCAGCAGTGGGACAGGGTATCTCGGCTACACCTTC. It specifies CASSGTGYLGYTF.

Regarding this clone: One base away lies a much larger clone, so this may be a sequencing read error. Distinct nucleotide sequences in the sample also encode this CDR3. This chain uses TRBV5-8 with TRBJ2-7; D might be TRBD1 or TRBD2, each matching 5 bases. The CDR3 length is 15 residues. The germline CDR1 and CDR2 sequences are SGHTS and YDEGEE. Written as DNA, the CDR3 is TGTGCCAGTAGCTTGGGGACGAACAGGTTCCACGAGCAGTACTTC. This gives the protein CASSLGTNRFHEQYF.

CDR3 in DNA: TGTGCCAGCAGTGGAGATGTGGGGGGGGAGTTCTTC. Translated: CASSGDVGGEFF. This sequence joins TRBV2 and TRBJ2-1, with TRBD2 identical over 7 bases. This CDR3 region has 12 residues. Looked up from germline, CDR1 is SNHLY and CDR2 is FYNNEI. J lost 14 bases, V lost 4 bases, and 8 bases had no gene match.

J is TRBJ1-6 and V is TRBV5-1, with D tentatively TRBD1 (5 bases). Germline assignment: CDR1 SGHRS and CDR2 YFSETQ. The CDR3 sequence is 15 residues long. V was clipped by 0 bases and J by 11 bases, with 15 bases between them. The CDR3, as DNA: TGCGCCAGCAGCTTGGCGGCAGGGAAATTAACACCCCTCCACTTT. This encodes CASSLAAGKLTPLHF. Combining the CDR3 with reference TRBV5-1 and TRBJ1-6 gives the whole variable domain KAGVTQTPRYLIKTRGQQVTLSCSPISGHRSVSWYQQTPGQGLQFLFEYFSETQRNKGNFPGRFSGRQFSNSRSEMNVSTLELGDSALYLCASSLAAGKLTPLHFGNGTRLTVT.

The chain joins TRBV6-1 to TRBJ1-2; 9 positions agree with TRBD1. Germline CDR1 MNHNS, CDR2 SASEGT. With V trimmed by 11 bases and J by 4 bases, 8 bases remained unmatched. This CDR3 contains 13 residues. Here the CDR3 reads CAGNRGPGYGYTF. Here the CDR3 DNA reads TGTGCCGGTAACAGGGGGCCGGGCTATGGCTACACCTTC.

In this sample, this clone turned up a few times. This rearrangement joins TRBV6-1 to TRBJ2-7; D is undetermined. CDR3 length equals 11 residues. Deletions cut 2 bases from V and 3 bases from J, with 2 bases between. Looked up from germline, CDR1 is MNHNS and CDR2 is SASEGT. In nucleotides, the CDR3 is TGTGCCAGCAGTGAATTCTACGAGCAGTACTTC. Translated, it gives CASSEFYEQYF.

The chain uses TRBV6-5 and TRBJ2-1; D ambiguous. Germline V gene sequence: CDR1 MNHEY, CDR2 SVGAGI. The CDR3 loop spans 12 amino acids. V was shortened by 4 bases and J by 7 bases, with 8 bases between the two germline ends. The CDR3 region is CASSLGRNEQFF. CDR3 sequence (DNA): TGTGCCAGCAGTTTAGGGCGGAATGAGCAGTTCTTC.

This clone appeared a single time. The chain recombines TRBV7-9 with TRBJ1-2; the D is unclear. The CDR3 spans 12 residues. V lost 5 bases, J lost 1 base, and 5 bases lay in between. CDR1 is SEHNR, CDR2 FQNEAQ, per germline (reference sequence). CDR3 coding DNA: TGTGCCAGCAGCCCTAATAACTATGGCTACACCTTC. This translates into CASSPNNYGYTF.

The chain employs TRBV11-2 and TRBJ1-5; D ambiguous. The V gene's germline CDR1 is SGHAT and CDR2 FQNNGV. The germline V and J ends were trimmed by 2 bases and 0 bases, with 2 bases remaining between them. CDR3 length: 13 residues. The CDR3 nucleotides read TGTGCCAGCAGCTTATTTAGCAATCAGCCCCAGCATTTT. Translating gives CASSLFSNQPQHF.

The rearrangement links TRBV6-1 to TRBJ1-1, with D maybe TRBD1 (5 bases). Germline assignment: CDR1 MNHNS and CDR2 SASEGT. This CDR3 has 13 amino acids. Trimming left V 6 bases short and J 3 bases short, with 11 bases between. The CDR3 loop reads CASRAQGDTEAFF. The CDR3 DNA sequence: TGTGCCAGCAGGGCCCAGGGCGACACTGAAGCTTTCTTT.

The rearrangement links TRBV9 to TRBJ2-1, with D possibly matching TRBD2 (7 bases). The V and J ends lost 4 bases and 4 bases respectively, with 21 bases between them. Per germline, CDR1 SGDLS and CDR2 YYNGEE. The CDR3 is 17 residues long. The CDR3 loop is CASSSRPGGAGYNEQFF. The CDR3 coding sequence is TGTGCCAGCAGCTCCCGGCCGGGGGGCGCAGGTTACAATGAGCAGTTCTTC.

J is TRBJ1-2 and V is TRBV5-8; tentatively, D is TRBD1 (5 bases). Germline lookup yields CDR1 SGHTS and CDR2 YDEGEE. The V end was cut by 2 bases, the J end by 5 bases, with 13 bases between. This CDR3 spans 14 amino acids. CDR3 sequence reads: CASSLMYGGYGYTF. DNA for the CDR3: TGTGCCAGCAGCTTAATGTACGGGGGTTATGGCTACACCTTC. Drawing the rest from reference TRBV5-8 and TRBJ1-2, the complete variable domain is EAGVTQSPTHLIKTRGQQATLRCSPISGHTSVYWYQQALGLGLQFLLWYDEGEERNRGNFPPRFSGRQFPNYSSELNVNALELEDSALYLCASSLMYGGYGYTFGSGTRLTVV.

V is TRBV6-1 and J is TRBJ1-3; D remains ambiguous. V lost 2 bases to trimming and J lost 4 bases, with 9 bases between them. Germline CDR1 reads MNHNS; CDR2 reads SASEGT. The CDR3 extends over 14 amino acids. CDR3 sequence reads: CASSEYYSGNTIYF. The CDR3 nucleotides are TGTGCCAGCAGTGAATACTACTCCGGAAACACCATATATTTT.

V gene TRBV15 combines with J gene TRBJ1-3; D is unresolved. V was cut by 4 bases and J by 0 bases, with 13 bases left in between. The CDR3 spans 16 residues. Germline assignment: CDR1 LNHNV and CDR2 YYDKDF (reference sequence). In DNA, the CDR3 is TGTGCCACCAGCAACCCATTCAGGAGCTCTGGAAACACCATATATTTT. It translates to CATSNPFRSSGNTIYF.

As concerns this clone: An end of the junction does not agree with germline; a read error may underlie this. The CDR3 protein is CASSPSTGRRNF. The CDR3 DNA is TGTGCCAGCAGCCCCTCGACAGGCCGCCGGAATTTT. The chain has TRBV7-2 and TRBJ2-3, with D possibly being TRBD1 (6 bases). The CDR3 covers 12 residues. Germline CDR1 reads SGHTA; CDR2 reads FQGNSA.

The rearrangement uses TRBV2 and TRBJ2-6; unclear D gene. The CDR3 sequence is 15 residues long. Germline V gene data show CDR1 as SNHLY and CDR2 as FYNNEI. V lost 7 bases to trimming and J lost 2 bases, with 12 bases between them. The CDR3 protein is CASMAPGTGANVLTF. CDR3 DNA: TGTGCCAGCATGGCCCCGGGTACTGGGGCCAACGTCCTGACTTTC.

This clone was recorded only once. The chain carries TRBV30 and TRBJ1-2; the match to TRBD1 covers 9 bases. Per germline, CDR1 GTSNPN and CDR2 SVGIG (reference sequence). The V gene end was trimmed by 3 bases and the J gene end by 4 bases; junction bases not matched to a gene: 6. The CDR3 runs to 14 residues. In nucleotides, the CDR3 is TGTGCCTGGAGAGCACGGGACAGGGTCTATGGCTACACCTTC. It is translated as CAWRARDRVYGYTF.

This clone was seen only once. The DNA for the CDR3 is TGCGCCAGCAGTGAGACCGGTGGTGAGCAGTTCTTC. This encodes CASSETGGEQFF. This rearrangement joins TRBV10-2 to TRBJ2-1; D gene unclear. The V gene lost 2 bases and the J gene lost 9 bases, with 8 bases spanning the gap. CDR1 is WSHSY and CDR2 is SAAADI in the germline V gene. This CDR3 region has 12 residues.

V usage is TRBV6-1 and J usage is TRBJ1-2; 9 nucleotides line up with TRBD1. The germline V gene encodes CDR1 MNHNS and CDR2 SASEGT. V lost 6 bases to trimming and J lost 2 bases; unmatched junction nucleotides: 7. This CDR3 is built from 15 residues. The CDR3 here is CASREQGAHNYGYTF. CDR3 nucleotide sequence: TGTGCCAGCAGGGAACAGGGGGCTCACAACTATGGCTACACCTTC.

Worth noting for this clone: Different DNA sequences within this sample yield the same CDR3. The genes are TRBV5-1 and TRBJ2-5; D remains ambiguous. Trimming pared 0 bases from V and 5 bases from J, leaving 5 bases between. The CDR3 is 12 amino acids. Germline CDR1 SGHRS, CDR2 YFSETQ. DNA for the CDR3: TGCGCCAGCAGCTTGGCCGGGGAGACCCAGTACTTC. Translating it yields CASSLAGETQYF.